These 16 T cell receptor beta chains came from one sample sequenced in a study of cytomegalovirus exposure and HLA in healthy donors. The PCR used 60 Vbeta and 13 Jbeta primers. The method was immunoSEQ multiplex PCR; TCRdb's version includes in-frame clones alone and lacks a portion of them. The sample yields about 130,000 clones, about 8.5% seen once. Sequencing was done on a sample of PBMCs. The receptors stem from a man in his forties in good health and CMV-seronegative.

The chain couples TRBV6-5 to TRBJ2-3; 11 nucleotides match TRBD2. This CDR3 is 15 amino acids long. CDR1 and CDR2 from the germline V gene are MNHEY and SVGAGI. The ends lost 6 bases at V and 6 bases at J; junction bases unmatched: 8. CDR3 DNA sequence: TGTGCCAGCAGCAACGTAGCGGGGGGGAGTGATACGCAGTATTTT. The encoded protein is CASSNVAGGSDTQYF.

This clone was detected only a few times. CDR3 region: CASSYGGRGTEAFF. The CDR3 region has the DNA TGTGCCAGCAGTTATGGCGGGCGCGGAACTGAAGCTTTCTTT. J is TRBJ1-1 and V is TRBV6-6; D remains unclear. V was clipped by 3 bases and J by 5 bases, with 13 bases between them. Germline V lookup: CDR1 MNHNY, CDR2 SVGAGI (reference sequence). The CDR3 is made up of 14 amino acids.

Of note for this clone: This sample also contains other DNA sequences that code for the same CDR3. The chain has TRBV6-5 and TRBJ2-1, with D possibly matching TRBD1 (6 bases). Per germline, CDR1 MNHEY and CDR2 SVGAGI. The V end lost 8 bases, the J end lost 3 bases, and 14 bases lay between the germline ends. The CDR3 runs 14 residues. CDR3 in DNA: TGTGCCAGCGGCCGGGACACAAACTACAATGAGCAGTTCTTC. Its protein product is CASGRDTNYNEQFF.

In its sample, this clone was seen a few times. The chain links TRBV5-8 to TRBJ2-5, with D uncertain. Germline assignment: CDR1 SGHTS and CDR2 YDEGEE. V lost 3 bases and J 4 bases, leaving 7 bases between the germline ends. The CDR3 runs 12 residues. CDR3 sequence: CASSSFRETQYF. The CDR3 nucleotides read TGTGCCAGCAGCTCTTTCCGAGAGACCCAGTACTTC.

The rearrangement joins TRBV7-3 to TRBJ2-5; the D gene is possibly TRBD2 (6 bases). Per the germline V gene, CDR1 is SGHTA and CDR2 is FQGTGA. This CDR3 comprises 16 residues. V dropped 4 bases and J dropped 1 base, with 16 bases sitting between them. CDR3 residues: CASSSKGRDFQETQYF. The CDR3, as DNA: TGTGCCAGCAGCTCAAAGGGGCGGGACTTCCAAGAGACCCAGTACTTC.

A few counts support this clone. The genes are TRBV6-1 and TRBJ2-7; 8 nucleotides agree with TRBD1. J gave up 4 bases and V 6 bases, and 2 bases lay outside the gene matches. This CDR3 is built from 12 residues. Germline values: CDR1 MNHNS, CDR2 SASEGT. The CDR3 DNA reads TGTGCCAGCAGGCAGGGGGCTTACGAGCAGTACTTC. Translation: CASRQGAYEQYF.

The chain has TRBV10-3 and TRBJ1-4, with 8 positions matching TRBD1. Germline trimming cut 6 bases from V and 7 bases from J; bases unmatched to any gene: 4. CDR3 length equals 13 residues. Germline V CDR1 and CDR2: ENHRY, SYGVKD. The CDR3 loop reads CAISRGQGEKLFF. In DNA form, the CDR3 reads TGTGCCATCAGCAGGGGGCAAGGTGAAAAACTGTTTTTT.

The CDR3 DNA follows: TGTGCCAGTAGTCCGGGACAGGGCCGCTCTGAAGCTTTCTTT. It specifies CASSPGQGRSEAFF. The chain uses TRBV19 and TRBJ1-1; 9 bases fit TRBD1. Unmatched junction bases numbered 7, after V lost 5 bases and J lost 6 bases. Germline V lookup: CDR1 LNHDA, CDR2 SQIVND (reference sequence). The length of the CDR3 is 14 residues.

This clone has more than one count but fewer than ten. The chain employs TRBV10-3 and TRBJ2-3; D is unresolved. Between the trimmed V and J ends, which lost 0 bases and 6 bases, there was a span of 4 bases. Germline CDR1 and CDR2: ENHRY and SYGVKD. This CDR3 is built from 12 residues. The CDR3 coding sequence is TGTGCCATCAGTGAGTCCCGGGATACGCAGTATTTT. This encodes CAISESRDTQYF.

The chain joins TRBV27 to TRBJ2-2; D not certain. This CDR3 spans 15 amino acids. The germline V gene encodes CDR1 MNHEY and CDR2 SMNVEV (reference sequence). Trimming stripped 4 bases from V and 0 bases from J, with 9 bases between. CDR3 nucleotides: TGTGCCAGCAGTTGGGCCAGGTCGAACACCGGGGAGCTGTTTTTT. It translates to CASSWARSNTGELFF.

A few counts support this clone. The rearrangement joins TRBV6-6 to TRBJ1-2; TRBD1 agrees at 7 bases. The CDR3 extends over 14 amino acids. The junction had 6 bases not matched to a gene; V was cut back by 6 bases and J by 2 bases. The germline V gene has CDR1 MNHNY and CDR2 SVGAGI (reference sequence). The CDR3 loop is CASRKDRANYGYTF. The CDR3 DNA reads TGTGCCAGCAGAAAAGACAGGGCCAACTATGGCTACACCTTC.

V gene TRBV10-3 combines with J gene TRBJ1-6; D is ambiguous. The CDR3 extends over 15 amino acids. V was trimmed by 0 bases and J by 6 bases, leaving 9 bases between them. Per germline, CDR1 ENHRY and CDR2 SYGVKD. In DNA form, the CDR3 reads TGTGCCATCAGTGAGTCGGTAGACATTAATTCACCCCTCCACTTT. It specifies CAISESVDINSPLHF.

This clone has just a few counts. The chain carries TRBV9 and TRBJ1-3; tentative D call: TRBD1 (5 bases). The CDR3 covers 14 residues. Trimming removed 0 bases from V and 3 bases from J, with 7 bases in between. Germline CDR1 SGDLS, CDR2 YYNGEE. The CDR3 sequence is CASSVGGGGNTIYF. The CDR3 nucleotides read TGTGCCAGCAGCGTAGGGGGGGGTGGAAACACCATATATTTT.

The rearrangement uses TRBV28 and TRBJ1-2; a possible D gene is TRBD1 (5 bases). Germline values: CDR1 MDHEN, CDR2 SYDVKM. The CDR3 is 15 amino acids. The V gene lost 4 bases and the J gene lost 0 bases, with 12 bases spanning the gap. This CDR3 is CASSSPGTSNYGYTF. CDR3 DNA sequence: TGTGCCAGCAGTTCGCCGGGGACTTCTAACTATGGCTACACCTTC.

This clone has just one count. The chain couples TRBV19 to TRBJ2-1; 8 nucleotides line up with TRBD2. After removal of 6 bases from V and 11 bases from J, the junction contained 3 bases not matched to a gene. The CDR3 contains 11 residues. Germline CDR1 and CDR2: LNHDA and SQIVND (reference sequence). The CDR3 DNA follows: TGTGCCAGTAGCGGGGGGGTCCAGCAGTTCTTC. Translation gives CASSGGVQQFF.

Only a few counts were recorded for this clone. This rearrangement joins TRBV7-6 to TRBJ2-2, with D possibly TRBD2 on 5 matching bases. The germline gives CDR1 SGHVS, CDR2 FNYEAQ. The V end was cut by 5 bases, the J end by 5 bases, with 12 bases between. This CDR3 has 14 residues. CDR3 protein: CASSLGSGTGELFF. In nucleotides, the CDR3 is TGTGCCAGCAGCCTAGGTTCGGGAACCGGGGAGCTGTTTTTT.